This T cell receptor beta chain came from a study of shared clonotypes between healthy human individuals. V was cut by 1 base and J by 5 bases, with 12 bases left in between. Per germline, CDR1 SGHVS and CDR2 FNYEAQ. CDR3 size: 14 residues. This was a deep-level run. Sequenced by immunoSEQ multiplex PCR; TCRdb stores in-frame clones only, minus some. The sample includes about 520,000 clones, 60% to 80% of them seen just once. The gene calls are TRBV7-6 and TRBJ2-7, with D maybe TRBD1 (5 bases). Sequencing used PBMCs. The clonotype comes from a woman aged 40 to 50 in good health. Some clones in this sample may be carry-over from other donors' samples. CDR3 bases: TGTGCCAGCAGCTTAGGGCTTAGGGGCGACGAGCAGTACTTC. Translating gives CASSLGLRGDEQYF.